This TCR beta chain was documented in a study of T cells expressing NK-cell markers. Germline V CDR1 and CDR2: SQVTM, ANQGSEA. The CDR3 is made up of 13 amino acids. Beta-chain TCR cDNA was generated via 5'RACE template switching with UMIs. TCRdb reworked the 5' RACE reads into one entry per CDR3 protein, no DNA. The sample yields around 380,000 distinct CDR3 sequences, of which the top ten take up around 11%. The source material was blood T cells: a sorted CD56 or NKG2C T cell subset, CD4+ or CD8+ T cells, or bulk PBMC T cells (not recorded which). The receptor's source is a woman in her forties or fifties in good health. The rearrangement links TRBV29-1 to TRBJ2-5; TCRdb outputs TRBD1, but without DNA this stays unchecked. This CDR3 is CSVVQGQGETQYF.